This T cell receptor (beta chain) was identified in a study of T-cell reconstitution after alpha-beta-depleted transplantation in children. Preparation of the TCRbeta library used unique molecular identifiers. Using its own MiXCR run on the PCR reads, TCRdb lists one record per CDR3 protein. The profile shows under 400,000 distinct CDR3 sequences, over 20% of them singletons. The V and J ends lost 6 bases and 0 bases respectively, with 20 bases between them. Germline lookup yields CDR1 MNHEY and CDR2 SMNVEV (reference sequence). There are 17 residues in the CDR3. The sequence derives from a male patient younger than 18 who had a stem cell transplant for acute lymphoblastic leukemia, so the T cells may come from the graft donor. The rearrangement uses TRBV27 and TRBJ1-2; D gene unclear. The source material was PBMCs, mostly from graft donor cells, sampled 180 days after TCRalphabeta/CD19-depleted stem cell transplant. The CDR3 bases are TGTGCCAGCAGAAGATGGACGGTTATGACTTCTAACTATGGCTACACCTTC. Its translation is CASRRWTVMTSNYGYTF.